A single sample gave rise to the 15 T cell receptor beta chains below, sequenced in a study of blood T cell repertoires in COVID-19. Generated by immunoSEQ multiplex PCR, the TCRdb table keeps only in-frame clones and is missing some. The sample lists some 250,000 clones; approximately 78% were seen once. The material sequenced was peripheral blood. Receptors originate from a young woman with acute or convalescent COVID-19.

The chain is built from TRBV28 and TRBJ2-1; TRBD1 is a possible D gene (7 bases). Trimming removed 2 bases from V and 5 bases from J, with 28 bases in between. The CDR3 spans 20 residues. Germline loops: CDR1 MDHEN, CDR2 SYDVKM. The CDR3 DNA sequence: TGTGCCAGCAGTTTAAGTACGTACACTTTGCGGGACAGCATAGACAATGAGCAGTTCTTC. Amino acid sequence: CASSLSTYTLRDSIDNEQFF.

The table lists this clone with a few counts. This chain uses TRBV14 with TRBJ2-3; 10 bases agree with TRBD2. J lost 4 bases, V lost 4 bases, and 11 bases had no gene match. Germline V gene sequence: CDR1 SGHDN, CDR2 FVKESK. CDR3 size: 17 residues. For the CDR3, the DNA is TGTGCCAGCAGCCCATATGTTAGCGGGAGGTGGCCAGATACGCAGTATTTT. Its translation is CASSPYVSGRWPDTQYF.

This clone occurred many times. The sample carries other DNA sequences with the same CDR3. The gene calls are TRBV18 and TRBJ2-7; D not resolved. V was cut by 1 base and J by 2 bases, with 6 bases left in between. This CDR3 has 13 residues. The V gene's germline CDR1 is KGHSH and CDR2 LQKENI. The CDR3 coding sequence is TGTGCCAGCTCACCACGGCAAACCTACGAGCAGTACTTC. This translates into CASSPRQTYEQYF.

Here the CDR3 reads CASSRRTGMNEQYF. The CDR3 DNA is TGCGCCAGCAGTCGACGGACAGGGATGAACGAGCAGTACTTC. This chain joins TRBV23-1 and TRBJ2-7; TRBD1 matches at 8 bases. TRBV23-1 falls under the ORF class, with uncertain function. This CDR3 is built from 14 residues. With V trimmed by 4 bases and J by 5 bases, 7 bases remained unmatched.

The chain recombines TRBV18 with TRBJ1-6, with 8 bases identical to TRBD1. Germline loops: CDR1 KGHSH, CDR2 LQKENI. The V and J ends lost 2 bases and 7 bases, in that order; junction bases with no gene match: 4. The CDR3 is 15 residues long. CDR3 coding DNA: TGTGCCAGCTCACCAGATTACAGGGGGAATTCACCCCTCCACTTT. Amino acids: CASSPDYRGNSPLHF.

The V and J genes are TRBV28 and TRBJ2-1; D possibly corresponds to TRBD2 (5 bases). This CDR3 contains 15 residues. Germline CDR1 and CDR2: MDHEN and SYDVKM. V gave up 5 bases and J gave up 0 bases, with 11 bases separating them. The CDR3 here is CASSAGQSSYNEQFF. Here the CDR3 DNA reads TGTGCCAGCAGTGCGGGCCAGAGCTCCTACAATGAGCAGTTCTTC.

The gene calls are TRBV30 and TRBJ1-2; TRBD1 might be the D (5 bases). This CDR3 region has 16 residues. Trimming removed 0 bases at V and 2 bases at J, with 16 bases between. Germline CDR1 is GTSNPN and CDR2 is SVGIG (reference sequence). CDR3 protein: CAWSVLGQGWNYGYTF. Here the CDR3 DNA reads TGTGCCTGGAGTGTACTGGGTCAGGGATGGAACTATGGCTACACCTTC.

The chain uses TRBV19 and TRBJ2-1, with 10 bases aligning to TRBD2. CDR1 and CDR2 (germline): LNHDA, SQIVND (reference sequence). V was clipped by 4 bases and J by 3 bases; unmatched bases: 3. The CDR3 contains 15 residues. CDR3 protein: CASSKLAGYYNEQFF. CDR3 nucleotides: TGTGCCAGTAGTAAACTAGCGGGGTACTACAATGAGCAGTTCTTC. Combining the CDR3 with reference TRBV19 and TRBJ2-1 gives the whole variable domain DGGITQSPKYLFRKEGQNVTLSCEQNLNHDAMYWYRQDPGQGLRLIYYSQIVNDFQKGDIAEGYSVSREKKESFPLTVTSAQKNPTAFYLCASSKLAGYYNEQFFGPGTRLTVL.

The genes are TRBV7-8 and TRBJ2-7, with 7 bases that match TRBD1. The CDR3 is 18 residues long. Germline-derived CDR1 and CDR2 are SGHVS and FQNEAQ. With V trimmed by 7 bases and J by 3 bases, 21 bases remained unmatched. CDR3: CASNLRGLVQGRIYEQYF. CDR3 in DNA: TGTGCCAGCAACCTTAGGGGTCTTGTACAGGGGCGCATCTACGAGCAGTACTTC.

V gene TRBV6-6 combines with J gene TRBJ2-3, with TRBD1 as a possible D gene (5 bases). The CDR3 sequence is 16 residues long. V lost 2 bases and J 4 bases, leaving 16 bases between the germline ends. Per the germline V gene, CDR1 is MNHNY and CDR2 is SVGAGI (reference sequence). CDR3 DNA: TGTGCCAGCAGTTACCCGAAGGGGCAGAGCGCAGATACGCAGTATTTT. This sequence encodes CASSYPKGQSADTQYF.

The chain employs TRBV6-5 and TRBJ1-1, with D perhaps matching TRBD1 (5 bases). CDR3 length: 15 residues. With 2 bases removed from V and 5 bases from J, the gap between germline ends came to 15 bases. Germline CDR1 is MNHEY and CDR2 is SVGAGI. This CDR3 is CASSYGEGIGTEAFF. For the CDR3, the DNA is TGTGCCAGCAGTTACGGGGAGGGGATCGGTACTGAAGCTTTCTTT.

This chain links TRBV5-6 with TRBJ1-1; D might be TRBD1 (6 bases). V was pared by 2 bases and J by 4 bases, with 18 bases between. CDR3 length equals 16 residues. Germline assignment: CDR1 SGHDT and CDR2 YYEEEE. This chain's CDR3 is CASSFYGVGASTEAFF. The CDR3 coding sequence is TGTGCCAGCAGCTTTTACGGTGTGGGGGCGAGCACTGAAGCTTTCTTT.

This clone has just one count. The V and J genes are TRBV14 and TRBJ2-7, with D possibly TRBD1 on 6 matching bases. This CDR3 is built from 15 residues. Trimming cost V 0 bases and J 3 bases, with 12 bases left between them. Germline values: CDR1 SGHDN, CDR2 FVKESK. CDR3: CASSQDAGELYEQYF. In nucleotides, the CDR3 is TGTGCCAGCAGCCAAGACGCAGGGGAACTCTACGAGCAGTACTTC.

The table lists this clone with a count of one. Here the CDR3 DNA reads TGTGCCAGCAGTCCCGGGACAGGGAGTAATTCACCCCTCCACTTT. As protein: CASSPGTGSNSPLHF. The genes are TRBV6-5 and TRBJ1-6; TRBD1 agrees at 9 bases. This CDR3 has 15 amino acids. The trim removed 5 bases at V and 6 bases at J, leaving 5 bases unmatched. Germline assignment: CDR1 MNHEY and CDR2 SVGAGI.

The rearrangement joins TRBV5-5 to TRBJ2-2; 11 bases fit TRBD1. The CDR3 totals 17 residues. Germline CDR1 and CDR2: SGHKS and YYEKEE (reference sequence). The junction had 9 bases not matched to a gene; V was cut back by 4 bases and J by 4 bases. The CDR3 spells CASSPEGQGAFTGELFF. The CDR3 coding sequence is TGTGCCAGCAGCCCCGAAGGACAGGGGGCTTTCACCGGGGAGCTGTTTTTT.